A selection of T cell receptor beta chains follows, all from one sample in a study of cytomegalovirus exposure and HLA in healthy donors. TCRdb's table, derived via immunoSEQ multiplex PCR, lists solely in-frame clones and lacks some. The sample lists approximately 240,000 clones, just over 75% occurring once. Sequences were obtained from PBMCs. These receptors originate from a woman aged 55-75 years in good health and CMV-seropositive. Both conserved end residues are part of each CDR3. The D gene is left open where the match is weak. Size is stated for part of the rows, as once, few or many counts, or as a class when the clone is expanded.

clone_size d_call j_call v_call cdr3_nt cdr3_aa
. TRBD2 TRBJ2-1 TRBV18 TGTGCCAGCTCACCAAGTTCTAGCGGCTACAATGAGCAGTTCTTC CASSPSSSGYNEQFF
. . TRBJ2-5 TRBV5-4 TGTGCCAGCAGCTTGGATAACAGGGTAGGGGAGCAGTACTTC CASSLDNRVGEQYF
. . TRBJ2-7 TRBV5-1 TGCGCCAGCAGCCTAGACTTCTACGAGCAGTACTTC CASSLDFYEQYF
. . TRBJ2-7 TRBV6-5 TGTGCCAGCAGTTACTCCCTGACGGGGGCCTACGAGCAGTACTTC CASSYSLTGAYEQYF
. . TRBJ1-1 TRBV6-5 TGTGCCAGCAGTTATCAGGGTCCCAATACGAACACTGAAGCTTTCTTT CASSYQGPNTNTEAFF
. TRBD1 TRBJ2-7 TRBV5-1 TGCGCCAGCACCAAAGAGACAGGGGGCTACGAGCAGTACTTC CASTKETGGYEQYF
. . TRBJ1-2 TRBV19 TGTGCCAGTAGTATACACACCTATGGCTACACCTTC CASSIHTYGYTF
. TRBD2 TRBJ2-1 TRBV6-6 TGTGCCAGCAGCCCCCGGACTAGCGGTTACAATGAGCAGTTCTTC CASSPRTSGYNEQFF
. . TRBJ1-2 TRBV19 TGTGCCAGTACCCCGGGAGTCATCACAATTTATGGCTACACCTTC CASTPGVITIYGYTF
once TRBD2 TRBJ2-3 TRBV7-3 TGTGCCAGCAGTCCCGGGGGGACAGATACGCAGTATTTT CASSPGGTDTQYF
. . TRBJ2-2 TRBV10-2 TGCGCCAGCAGTGAGCAGGGGACGAACACCGGGGAGCTGTTTTTT CASSEQGTNTGELFF
. . TRBJ2-7 TRBV6-1 TGTGCCAGCAGTGGGGCAGGTTTAACCTCCTACGAGCAGTACTTC CASSGAGLTSYEQYF
. . TRBJ2-5 TRBV5-1 TGCGCCAGCAGCCGGGGGGGACAGTCGTATCAGACCCAGTACTTC CASSRGGQSYQTQYF
. TRBD1 TRBJ1-4 TRBV30 TGTGCCTGGAGTTTGACAGGGTGGGTCGAAAAACTGTTTTTT CAWSLTGWVEKLFF
. . TRBJ1-2 TRBV27 TGTGCCAGCAGTATGGACCCGGGAGCTAACTATGGCTACACCTTC CASSMDPGANYGYTF
. TRBD2 TRBJ2-7 TRBV28 TGTGCCAGCAGTTTAACTGTGACTAGCGGGGAGCCGCAGTACTTC CASSLTVTSGEPQYF
. TRBD1 TRBJ1-6 TRBV2 TGTGCCAGCAGTGGACAGGGGGCGAATAATTCACCCCTCCACTTT CASSGQGANNSPLHF
. TRBD1 TRBJ1-1 TRBV28 TGTGCCAGCAGTGCAGACAGGGACGCTTTCTTT CASSADRDAFF
few . TRBJ1-3 TRBV30 TGTGCCTGGAGCAAGGGGACTGGAAACACCATATATTTT CAWSKGTGNTIYF
few . TRBJ1-2 TRBV7-3 TGTGCCAGCAGCTTTGAAGGAGGGGGCTACACCTTC CASSFEGGGYTF
. . TRBJ1-1 TRBV2 TGTGCCAGCAGGGTAGAAGTTATGAACACTGAAGCTTTCTTT CASRVEVMNTEAFF
. TRBD1 TRBJ1-1 TRBV28 TGTGCCAGCAGTGAGGGACAGATGTACACTGAAGCTTTCTTT CASSEGQMYTEAFF
. . TRBJ2-2 TRBV6-5 TGTGCCAGCAAGGGGGAGAACACCGGGGAGCTGTTTTTT CASKGENTGELFF
. . TRBJ2-5 TRBV11-1 TGTGCCAGCAGCTTAGAACCCGAGGGTGAGACCCAGTACTTC CASSLEPEGETQYF
. . TRBJ2-7 TRBV18 TGTGCCAGCTCACCACCGGGGGGGGCGGAATCAGAGCAGTACTTC CASSPPGGAESEQYF
. TRBD2 TRBJ2-7 TRBV7-9 TGTGCCAGCAGCTTACCCGGGACTAGCGGGGTGCGGGAGCAGTACTTC CASSLPGTSGVREQYF
few . TRBJ1-4 TRBV5-6 TGTGCCAGCAGCCTCGGACAGACTAATGAAAAACTGTTTTTT CASSLGQTNEKLFF
. TRBD1 TRBJ1-6 TRBV5-6 TGTGCCAGCAGCTTGAACAGGGGGGGATCACCCCTCCACTTT CASSLNRGGSPLHF
few TRBD1 TRBJ2-7 TRBV28 TGTGCCAGCCGAAAACAGGGGTCCTACGAGCAGTACTTC CASRKQGSYEQYF
few . TRBJ1-1 TRBV29-1 TGCAGCCTAAAAGCAACAGGGATGAACACTGAAGCTTTCTTT CSLKATGMNTEAFF
. . TRBJ1-2 TRBV6-1 TGTGCCAGCAGTGATCTGGGGCAGCTTCCGAACTATGGCTACACCTTC CASSDLGQLPNYGYTF
. TRBD2 TRBJ2-5 TRBV7-3 TGTGCCAGCAGCCTAGCGGGGCTATCCCAAGAGACCCAGTACTTC CASSLAGLSQETQYF
few TRBD2 TRBJ2-1 TRBV5-1 TGCGCCAGCGCCCAAGGGAGCGGGAGGTCCTATGAGCAGTTCTTC CASAQGSGRSYEQFF
. . TRBJ1-2 TRBV4-3 TGCGCCAGCAGCCAAGATCCGGGGAAAAACTATGGCTACACCTTC CASSQDPGKNYGYTF
. TRBD2 TRBJ2-3 TRBV11-2 TGTGCCAGCAGCTTATGGCGGGAGCTTGGAGATACGCAGTATTTT CASSLWRELGDTQYF
. TRBD2 TRBJ2-1 TRBV5-1 TGCGCCAGCAGCTTGCTCGAAAGCAGCGGGGGGTCCAATGAGCAGTTCTTC CASSLLESSGGSNEQFF
once TRBD2 TRBJ2-2 TRBV11-2 TGTGCCAGCAGTCGAGGGGCGGGGGGGAACACCGGGGAGCTGTTTTTT CASSRGAGGNTGELFF
few . TRBJ2-1 TRBV5-1 TGCGCCAGCAGCTCATACAGGATTTCTTCCTACAATGAGCAGTTCTTC CASSSYRISSYNEQFF
. TRBD1 TRBJ1-2 TRBV18 TGTGCCAGCTCAACCGGACAGGGAGTCTTGGAAGGCTACACCTTC CASSTGQGVLEGYTF
few TRBD1 TRBJ2-1 TRBV6-1 TGTGCCAGCAGATCCGGGACAGTCACCTACAATGAGCAGTTCTTC CASRSGTVTYNEQFF
. . TRBJ2-2 TRBV21-1 TGTGCCAGCAGCAACCGGAGATCCGGGGAGCTGTTTTTT CASSNRRSGELFF
. TRBD1 TRBJ1-2 TRBV6-5 TGTGCCAGCAGTCCCGAGACAGGGTATGGCTACACCTTC CASSPETGYGYTF
few . TRBJ2-7 TRBV20-1 TGCAGTGCTAGCGGGAGTACCGAGCAGTACTTC CSASGSTEQYF
. . TRBJ2-3 TRBV5-6 TGTGCCAGCAGCCTTTACAGCAATACGCAGTATTTT CASSLYSNTQYF
. TRBD2 TRBJ2-5 TRBV18 TGTGCCAGCTCACCGCGGACTAGCGGGAGGGGGGAGACCCAGTACTTC CASSPRTSGRGETQYF
. . TRBJ2-2 TRBV5-1 TGCGCCAGCAGCTTGCCCCAGGGGTCCACCGGGGAGCTGTTTTTT CASSLPQGSTGELFF
. TRBD2 TRBJ2-1 TRBV9 TGTGCCAGCAGCGCAGCGGGGGGGATTTTAGGTGAGCAGTTCTTC CASSAAGGILGEQFF